This TCR beta chain was captured by sequencing in a study of synovial regulatory T cells in juvenile arthritis (dated by TCRdb to between 2014 and 2016). Broadly, across the study: Of the sequenced patients, three were therapy-naive, one was treated with methotrexate plus infliximab, several were treated with methotrexate, and one lacked treatment information. Using matched patient samples, the researchers compared TCRbeta CDR3 repertoires across three groups: blood iaTreg cells, other blood Treg cells and synovial fluid Treg cells. Effector T cell subsets from the study cohort were also sequenced for comparisons, but the Treg dataset by itself includes only blood Treg cells and synovial fluid Treg cells. The TCR repertoire comparisons covered Treg and Teff subsets from approximately twelve JIA patients with active disease.

Worth noting for this clone: Its antigen remains unidentified.

Libraries came from the immunoSEQ multiplex PCR assay. TCRbeta CDR3 sequencing was performed by Adaptive Biotechnologies. For the original study's pipeline: To assess repertoire similarity, the researchers used the Chao-modified Jaccard index along with median clonotype overlap taken from 200 random subsamples at equal sample size. Similarity analyses were performed using either productive nucleotide sequences or in silico-translated amino acid sequences. Repertoires were compared using hierarchical clustering with single linkage and t-SNE, both based on Chao-modified Jaccard distances. Repertoire diversity was assessed with the Renyi index over a range of alpha values after the sample sizes were normalised. As stored in TCRdb, this immuneACCESS dataset retains in-frame rearrangements with V and J assigned. A fraction of the clones does not appear; measured against another copy, unresolved V genes explain less than half of the discrepancy, and the remainder lacks a known reason. The V and J calls and clone size are taken from that table; D and trimming were inferred from the DNA. This sample's table lists approximately 7,100 clones. Roughly 1.5% of the sample comes from the top ten.

The CDR3 contains 14 residues, cysteine and phenylalanine counted. DNA for this receptor is not on file. Taken from the germline V gene, the CDR1 and CDR2 loops are SGHVS and FQNEAQ. Study-level results and caveats: Across patients, iaTreg TCR repertoires were largely private and overlapped partially with synovial Teff repertoires and blood CPL repertoires. Synovial Treg cells shared more CDR3 sequences with iaTreg cells than with other blood Treg cells, and Chao-Jaccard similarity confirmed that synovial Treg cells were more closely related to iaTreg cells. Compared with other blood Treg cells, blood iaTreg cells had lower TCR diversity, a finding consistent with antigen-driven expansion.

The donors for the TCR repertoire analysis were around 11 juvenile idiopathic arthritis patients with active disease who had not reached inactive disease, of whom 3 were polyarticular and 8 were oligoarticular. A median age of around 12 years (range about 2.1-25) and a median disease duration of around seven years (range 0.2-19.1) were recorded for the TCR-sequenced patients. Samples for TCR repertoire analysis came from two centres in Italy. Peripheral blood mononuclear cells were separated on a Histopaque-1077 density gradient and then cryopreserved in approximately 90% FCS with roughly 10% DMSO.

Sequenced input: Treg cells from blood. This sample's cell subset or site label indicates: remaining (HLA-DR-negative) circulating blood Treg cells. The receptor was derived from a donor aged 2-30 years with juvenile idiopathic arthritis. The receptor chain draws on TRBV7-8 and TRBJ1-2; TCRdb designates TRBD1, a call that cannot be tested without DNA. The CDR3 corresponds to CASSRAGEIVGYTF. With the portions outside the CDR3 filled from the reference TRBV7-8 and TRBJ1-2 genes, the complete variable region becomes GAGVSQSPRYKVAKRGQDVALRCDPISGHVSLFWYQQALGQGPEFLTYFQNEAQLDKSGLPSDRFFAERPEGSVSTLKIQRTQQEDSAVYLCASSRAGEIVGYTFGSGTRLTVV.